This TCR beta chain stems from a study of T cell responses to AZD1222 COVID-19 vaccine. Study-wide results and caveats: Among spike-specific TCRs, nearly half reportedly target unmutated variant regions. White British ancestry dominated among donors, who included more females, and clonal diversity was possibly underestimated.

The protocol was immunoSEQ multiplex PCR, while the TCRdb copy is restricted to in-frame clones and leaves out a portion. Of 160,000 or so clones in the sample, around 87% were seen once. Germline CDR1 LNHNV, CDR2 YYDKDF (reference sequence). Trimming at V came to 0 bases and at J to 2 bases, leaving 4 bases not matched to a gene. The CDR3 contains 19 residues. The sample holds a few counts of this clone. Its specificity is unknown. The source is an adult who received the AZD1222 COVID-19 vaccine. Specimen: peripheral blood, collected 28 days after the second AZD1222 dose. The V and J genes are TRBV15 and TRBJ2-2, with 15 bases lining up with TRBD2. The CDR3 bases are TGTGCCACCAGCAGAGAACCGGGACTAGCGGGAGGCAACACCGGGGAGCTGTTTTTT. Translation: CATSREPGLAGGNTGELFF.